A single sample gave rise to the 26 T cell receptor beta chains below, sequenced in a study of Graves' ophthalmopathy and Graves' hyperthyroidism. CDR3 regions of TCR beta were amplified from RNA transcripts. After a first-round RT-PCR with HTBI primers, a second-round multiplex PCR was run. TCRdb independently ran MiXCR on the multiplex PCR reads; one entry per CDR3 protein. The repertoire consists of some 370,000 distinct CDR3 sequences, with about 17% occurring once and the leading ten covering roughly 2.4%. The sequenced material came from peripheral blood. Every receptor here comes from an adult woman with stable Graves' hyperthyroidism.

This clonotype showed up many times. The chain is built from TRBV12-3 or TRBV12-4 and TRBJ2-5; 8 bases align to TRBD2. V lost 5 bases, J lost 4 bases, and 9 bases stayed unmatched. The CDR3 sequence is 15 residues long. The CDR3 DNA sequence: TGTGCCAGCAGTAAGCCGGGACTAGATGGAGAGACCCAGTACTTC. It translates to CASSKPGLDGETQYF.

This clonotype has a count of ten or more. The chain is built from TRBV24-1 and TRBJ1-5; D unresolved. Trimming left V 4 bases short and J 3 bases short, with 3 bases between. The CDR3 contains 12 residues. Germline lookup yields CDR1 KGHDR and CDR2 SFDVKD. The CDR3 region is CATSDSNQPQHF. Written as DNA, the CDR3 is TGTGCCACCAGTGACTCCAATCAGCCCCAGCATTTT.

J is TRBJ1-2 and V is TRBV6-2 or TRBV6-3; D remains ambiguous. This CDR3 has 17 amino acids. The germline CDR1 and CDR2 sequences are MNHEY and SVGEGT. V gave up 4 bases and J gave up 0 bases, with 18 bases separating them. This CDR3 is CASSSPRTALPNYGYTF. The CDR3 nucleotides are TGTGCCAGCAGTTCCCCACGGACGGCCCTTCCTAACTATGGCTACACCTTC.

In its sample, this clonotype was seen many times. The rearrangement uses TRBV12-3 or TRBV12-4 and TRBJ1-1, with TRBD1 matching over 9 bases. The junction had 9 bases not matched to a gene; V was cut back by 5 bases and J by 5 bases. The CDR3 has 15 amino acids. CDR3 region: CASSPGQGLGTEAFF. The CDR3 DNA reads TGTGCCAGCAGTCCGGGACAGGGCTTGGGTACTGAAGCTTTCTTT.

Ten or more counts support this clonotype. The V and J genes are TRBV11-1 and TRBJ2-7; TRBD1 aligns across 9 bases. The germline V gene encodes CDR1 SGHAT and CDR2 FQDESV (reference sequence). The CDR3 extends over 16 amino acids. Losses at the gene ends were 5 bases for V and 5 bases for J; bases not matched to a gene: 13. The CDR3 spells CASSSYQGTGTHEQYF. The CDR3 nucleotides read TGTGCCAGCAGCAGCTACCAAGGGACAGGGACCCACGAGCAGTACTTC. Looking up the rest from reference TRBV11-1 and TRBJ2-7 gives the full variable domain: EAEVAQSPRYKITEKSQAVAFWCDPISGHATLYWYRQILGQGPELLVQFQDESVVDDSQLPKDRFSAERLKGVDSTLKIQPAELGDSAMYLCASSSYQGTGTHEQYFGPGTRLTVT.

This clonotype was detected many times. The J gene is TRBJ1-1, the V gene TRBV27; 9 nucleotides align to TRBD1. The ends lost 5 bases at V and 4 bases at J; junction bases unmatched: 14. Germline V gene data show CDR1 as MNHEY and CDR2 as SMNVEV (reference sequence). This CDR3 region has 17 residues. CDR3 protein: CASSPGTGRAAVTEAFF. The CDR3 DNA sequence: TGTGCCAGCAGTCCCGGGACAGGGAGGGCGGCCGTCACTGAAGCTTTCTTT.

This clonotype has a handful of counts. The chain is built from TRBV29-1 and TRBJ1-3, with D unclear. V was trimmed by 4 bases and J by 0 bases, leaving 7 bases between them. The CDR3 is made up of 13 amino acids. Germline V CDR1 and CDR2: SQVTM, ANQGSEA. Here the CDR3 DNA reads TGCAGCGTTGCCCAGAGCTCTGGAAACACCATATATTTT. Protein product: CSVAQSSGNTIYF.

This clonotype was seen repeatedly, ten times or more. The chain links TRBV20-1 to TRBJ2-5, with a possible D match to TRBD2 (6 bases). There are 14 residues in the CDR3. Germline CDR1 reads DFQATT; CDR2 reads SNEGSKA (reference sequence). V was cut by 3 bases and J by 5 bases, with 16 bases left in between. As DNA, the CDR3 is TGCAGTGCTAGTTCGCCTAGCGTCGTCGAGACCCAGTACTTC. Protein product: CSASSPSVVETQYF.

This clonotype has ten or more counts. The chain uses TRBV20-1 and TRBJ2-7, with 8 bases matching TRBD2. This CDR3 has 14 amino acids. Per the germline V gene, CDR1 is DFQATT and CDR2 is SNEGSKA (reference sequence). Unmatched junction bases numbered 9, after V lost 1 base and J lost 7 bases. CDR3 amino acids: CSARGPAGEVEQYF. CDR3 DNA sequence: TGCAGTGCTAGAGGCCCAGCGGGAGAAGTTGAGCAGTACTTC.

This clonotype was seen at least ten times. This chain joins TRBV12-3 or TRBV12-4 and TRBJ1-2, with D perhaps matching TRBD1 (5 bases). CDR3 length equals 18 residues. V was clipped by 5 bases and J by 2 bases, with 24 bases between them. CDR3 DNA: TGTGCCAGCAGTCCGGACCCCAACGAAGACAGATCCAACTATGGCTACACCTTC. Translation gives CASSPDPNEDRSNYGYTF.

This clonotype has ten or more counts. The CDR3 region has the DNA TGTGCCAGTCTCATCGCTAGCCGGCCGATCTACGAGCAGTACTTC. It encodes CASLIASRPIYEQYF. The rearrangement links TRBV2 to TRBJ2-7; possibly TRBD2 for D (5 bases). This CDR3 has 15 amino acids. Germline loops: CDR1 SNHLY, CDR2 FYNNEI. Trimming took 9 bases from V and 3 from J, leaving 21 bases between them.

This clonotype has at least ten counts. The chain is built from TRBV7-2 and TRBJ2-7, with D possibly being TRBD1 or TRBD2 (5 bases each). The length of the CDR3 is 13 residues. Germline CDR1 SGHTA, CDR2 FQGNSA. Trimming took off 0 bases at V and 10 bases at J, with 13 bases between the two ends. The CDR3 sequence is CASSLARDRDQYF. The CDR3 DNA follows: TGTGCCAGCAGCTTAGCGAGGGACCGCGACCAGTACTTC.

The chain uses TRBV6-1 and TRBJ2-5; TRBD2 matches at 9 bases. In germline, CDR1 is MNHNS, CDR2 SASEGT. The ends lost 8 bases at V and 7 bases at J; junction bases unmatched: 23. The CDR3 covers 18 residues. The CDR3 region is CASRADQVGGRAGRTQYF. The CDR3, as DNA: TGTGCCAGCCGGGCGGACCAGGTGGGCGGGAGGGCCGGGCGGACCCAGTACTTC.

This clonotype was detected many times. The rearrangement links TRBV28 to TRBJ2-5; tentatively, D is TRBD1 (6 bases). Germline CDR1 is MDHEN and CDR2 is SYDVKM. The CDR3 sequence is 14 residues long. Trimming left V 5 bases short and J 0 bases short, with 10 bases between. This chain's CDR3 is CASSPQGNQETQYF. The CDR3 nucleotides are TGTGCCAGCAGTCCACAGGGCAACCAAGAGACCCAGTACTTC.

This clonotype was detected ten times or more. The chain couples TRBV6-5 to TRBJ1-2; D might be TRBD1 (5 bases). CDR1 is MNHEY, CDR2 SVGAGI, per germline. This CDR3 has 16 amino acids. V lost 2 bases, J lost 0 bases, and 13 bases lay in between. This CDR3 reads CASSYQPDKTNYGYTF. In nucleotides, the CDR3 is TGTGCCAGCAGTTACCAGCCGGACAAAACTAACTATGGCTACACCTTC.

This clonotype was recorded many times. This chain joins TRBV7-8 and TRBJ2-2, with 10 bases lining up with TRBD2. From germline, CDR1 is SGHVS and CDR2 FQNEAQ. V trimming: 5 bases; J trimming: 6 bases; junction bases outside the gene matches: 9. The CDR3 has 16 amino acids. The CDR3, as DNA: TGTGCCAGCAGCCGACACCCGACTAGCGGGTCCGGGGAGCTGTTTTTT. This sequence encodes CASSRHPTSGSGELFF.

Turning to this clonotype: The germline gene is not matched at one end of the junction; a read error may be the cause. This chain joins TRBV12-3 or TRBV12-4 and TRBJ1-2, with TRBD1 matching 10 bases. CDR3 size: 15 residues. Written as DNA, the CDR3 is TGCGCCAGCAGTGGGGCGGGACAGGGGTACGGCGGCTACACCTTC. It encodes CASSGAGQGYGGYTF.

This clonotype was seen repeatedly, ten times or more. This rearrangement joins TRBV20-1 to TRBJ2-7, with 9 nucleotides matching TRBD2. Trimming removed 0 bases from V and 3 bases from J; junction bases left unmatched: 6. In germline, CDR1 is DFQATT, CDR2 SNEGSKA (reference sequence). The CDR3 consists of 15 residues. CDR3 in amino acids: CSARDGGSGSYEQYF. For the CDR3, the DNA is TGCAGTGCTAGAGATGGAGGTAGCGGGAGCTACGAGCAGTACTTC.

V is TRBV12-3 or TRBV12-4 and J is TRBJ1-2; 7 nucleotides line up with TRBD1. The CDR3 is 14 amino acids. After removal of 1 base from V and 6 bases from J, the junction contained 5 bases not matched to a gene. CDR3: CASSLGGGANGYTF. CDR3 sequence (DNA): TGTGCCAGCAGTTTAGGAGGGGGCGCGAATGGCTACACCTTC.

The chain is built from TRBV6-1 and TRBJ1-1, with D unclear. The V gene lost 2 bases and the J gene lost 4 bases, with 11 bases spanning the gap. Per the germline V gene, CDR1 is MNHNS and CDR2 is SASEGT. The CDR3 extends over 14 amino acids. This CDR3 reads CASSEFGFGTEAFF. The CDR3 nucleotides are TGTGCCAGCAGTGAATTCGGTTTCGGCACTGAAGCTTTCTTT.

This clonotype was detected ten times or more. The CDR3 reads CASSSLGNGDPNTGELFF. CDR3 nucleotides: TGTGCCAGCAGCTCCTTAGGGAACGGAGACCCGAACACCGGGGAGCTGTTTTTT. The rearrangement links TRBV7-8 to TRBJ2-2, with D unresolved. The germline CDR1 and CDR2 sequences are SGHVS and FQNEAQ. Trimming removed 4 bases at V and 0 bases at J, with 18 bases between. The CDR3 is made up of 18 amino acids. The full variable domain, its missing parts supplied by reference TRBV7-8 and TRBJ2-2, is GAGVSQSPRYKVAKRGQDVALRCDPISGHVSLFWYQQALGQGPEFLTYFQNEAQLDKSGLPSDRFFAERPEGSVSTLKIQRTQQEDSAVYLCASSSLGNGDPNTGELFFGEGSRLTVL.

This clonotype was seen repeatedly, ten times or more. V gene TRBV12-3 or TRBV12-4 combines with J gene TRBJ2-7; unclear D gene. The V end lost 6 bases, the J end lost 3 bases, and 15 bases lay between the germline ends. The CDR3 is made up of 14 amino acids. This CDR3 reads CASSRTNSRYEQYF. The CDR3 bases are TGTGCCAGCAGCCGCACAAATTCACGCTACGAGCAGTACTTC.

This clonotype was recorded once. The chain combines TRBV6-1 with TRBJ2-5, with D possibly matching TRBD2 (6 bases). V gave up 6 bases and J gave up 5 bases, with 19 bases separating them. The CDR3 covers 15 residues. CDR1 is MNHNS, CDR2 SASEGT, per germline. The CDR3 loop is CASSPGTSGWETQYF. CDR3 in DNA: TGTGCCAGCAGCCCCGGGACTTCTGGCTGGGAGACCCAGTACTTC.

In this sample, this clonotype turned up many times. The chain carries TRBV20-1 and TRBJ2-7; tentatively, D is TRBD2 (6 bases). The CDR3 is 11 amino acids. The V end was cut by 4 bases, the J end by 3 bases, with 7 bases between. The germline CDR1 and CDR2 sequences are DFQATT and SNEGSKA (reference sequence). CDR3 in amino acids: CSAMRGYEQYF. The CDR3 nucleotides read TGCAGTGCTATGCGGGGCTACGAGCAGTACTTC.

This clonotype came up many times. The J gene is TRBJ2-4, the V gene TRBV18; TRBD1 matches at 7 bases. The CDR3 runs 17 residues. Germline assignment: CDR1 KGHSH and CDR2 LQKENI. V gave up 3 bases and J gave up 1 base; unmatched junction bases: 9. The CDR3 DNA follows: TGTGCCAGCTCACCCCGACAGGGAGTATTGGCCAAAAACATTCAGTACTTC. Protein: CASSPRQGVLAKNIQYF.

This clonotype was counted many times. The rearrangement links TRBV10-3 to TRBJ2-5, with 13 bases that match TRBD2. This CDR3 has 16 residues. Germline V gene data show CDR1 as ENHRY and CDR2 as SYGVKD. V trimming: 6 bases; J trimming: 5 bases; junction bases outside the gene matches: 9. This CDR3 reads CAISHPGLAGVETQYF. The CDR3 DNA reads as TGTGCCATCAGCCACCCAGGACTAGCGGGAGTTGAGACCCAGTACTTC.